This TCR beta chain was recovered during a study of T cell repertoires in cytomegalovirus infection. Turning to the study itself: CMV infection together with matching HLA type was indicated by public TCR beta signatures.

After removal of 2 bases from V and 7 bases from J, the junction contained 3 bases not matched to a gene. The CDR3 runs 15 residues. Germline loops: CDR1 WSHSY, CDR2 SAAADI. Points from the study as a whole: Clonotypes of TCR beta that were HLA-C-restricted and CMV-specific dominated the ex vivo response.

About this clonotype: The antigen remains unidentified.

TCRdb passed the reads through MiXCR, listing each CDR3 protein once. This repertoire shows approximately 390,000 distinct CDR3 sequences, about a third found once; its top ten account for approximately 15%. The clonotype was recovered from a human donor in good health (CMV status not recorded). Some clones in this sample may be carry-over from other donors' samples. This rearrangement joins TRBV10-2 to TRBJ2-1; 12 bases align to TRBD2. Source: cultured PBMCs, taken from culture after CMV antigen stimulation. CDR3 nucleotides: TGCGCCAGCAGTGAGATGGGACTAGCGGGTAATGAGCAGTTCTTC. It yields the protein CASSEMGLAGNEQFF.